The 12 T cell receptor beta chains reported below all come from one sample, sequenced in a study of blood T cell repertoires in COVID-19. The assay was immunoSEQ multiplex PCR, and TCRdb's table has in-frame clones only and misses some. The sample holds some 66,000 clones; roughly 92% are singletons and the top ten take roughly 2.7%. The sequencing sample was made of peripheral blood. Receptor source: a man aged 65 to 79 with active COVID-19.

This chain joins TRBV7-2 and TRBJ2-7; D might be TRBD1 (6 bases). In germline, CDR1 is SGHTA, CDR2 FQGNSA. V shed 2 bases and J shed 2 bases, with 13 bases lying between them. The CDR3 has 15 residues. The CDR3: CASSLNPTGPYEQYF. CDR3 DNA sequence: TGTGCCAGCAGCTTAAACCCGACAGGCCCCTACGAGCAGTACTTC.

A note on this clone: Other nucleotide sequences from this sample produce the same CDR3. The chain combines TRBV3-1 (or the pseudogene TRBV3-2) with TRBJ1-1, with D possibly being TRBD1 (5 bases). The CDR3 has 12 amino acids. V was clipped by 1 base and J by 10 bases, with 10 bases between them. CDR1 LGHDT and CDR2 YNNKEL come from the germline V gene (reference sequence). This chain's CDR3 is CASSQAQGGAFF. In DNA form, the CDR3 reads TGTGCCAGCAGCCAAGCGCAGGGAGGAGCTTTCTTT.

The rearrangement links TRBV7-2 to TRBJ2-1, with TRBD2 identical over 10 bases. This CDR3 region has 15 residues. The V and J ends lost 5 bases and 4 bases, in that order; junction bases with no gene match: 5. CDR1 is SGHTA, CDR2 FQGNSA, per germline. CDR3 nucleotide sequence: TGTGCCAGCAGCCAGCGGACTAGCGGATACAATGAGCAGTTCTTC. Its translation is CASSQRTSGYNEQFF.

The chain links TRBV18 to TRBJ2-3, with 7 bases matching TRBD1. Germline trimming cut 4 bases from V and 3 bases from J; bases unmatched to any gene: 4. The CDR3 length is 14 residues. CDR1 is KGHSH, CDR2 LQKENI, per germline. CDR3: CASSQQGITDTQYF. CDR3 coding DNA: TGTGCCAGCTCACAACAGGGGATTACAGATACGCAGTATTTT. Full variable domain (outside the CDR3, taken from reference TRBV18 and TRBJ2-3): NAGVMQNPRHLVRRRGQEARLRCSPMKGHSHVYWYRQLPEEGLKFMVYLQKENIIDESGMPKERFSAEFPKEGPSILRIQQVVRGDSAAYFCASSQQGITDTQYFGPGTRLTVL.

V and J are TRBV6-4 and TRBJ2-6, with a weak D call TRBD2 (5 bases). Per germline, CDR1 MRHNA and CDR2 SNTAGT. The V gene lost 7 bases and the J gene lost 3 bases, with 10 bases spanning the gap. The CDR3 is 14 residues long. The CDR3 sequence is CASKVGSGANVLTF. The CDR3 DNA is TGTGCCAGCAAAGTGGGGAGTGGGGCCAACGTCCTGACTTTC.

This clone has just one count. CDR3 DNA sequence: TGTGCCAGCAGCGTAGGGATGGACAGGGTAGGCGGCTACACCTTC. Protein: CASSVGMDRVGGYTF. The chain carries TRBV9 and TRBJ1-2; TRBD1 aligns across 8 bases. The V segment lost 0 bases and the J segment 8 bases; nucleotides outside the gene matches: 9. This CDR3 is built from 15 residues. Germline assignment: CDR1 SGDLS and CDR2 YYNGEE.

This clone was seen only a few times. The rearrangement uses TRBV11-3 and TRBJ2-7; D may be TRBD1 (5 bases). V shed 1 base and J shed 6 bases, with 16 bases lying between them. This CDR3 is built from 15 residues. The germline V gene encodes CDR1 SGHNT and CDR2 YENEEA. This chain's CDR3 is CASSLVISGPGEQYF. In nucleotides, the CDR3 is TGTGCCAGCAGCTTAGTGATCTCAGGGCCTGGCGAGCAGTACTTC.

The genes are TRBV3-1 (or the pseudogene TRBV3-2) and TRBJ1-3; D uncertain. Germline values: CDR1 LGHDT, CDR2 YNNKEL (reference sequence). V lost 4 bases, J lost 7 bases, and 14 bases lay in between. There are 14 residues in the CDR3. The CDR3 region has the DNA TGTGCCAGCAGCCCCGGAGGGATTTACAACACCATATATTTT. Its protein product is CASSPGGIYNTIYF.

The V call is TRBV18, the J call TRBJ2-1, with D possibly being TRBD1 (6 bases). Per the germline V gene, CDR1 is KGHSH and CDR2 is LQKENI. The CDR3 runs 13 residues. V was shortened by 5 bases and J by 7 bases, with 12 bases between the two germline ends. CDR3 nucleotides: TGTGCCAGCTCAGGACAGTCCGCGAATGAGCAGTTCTTC. Protein: CASSGQSANEQFF.

The V call is TRBV29-1, the J call TRBJ2-1; 9 nucleotides agree with TRBD2. Germline-derived CDR1 and CDR2 are SQVTM and ANQGSEA. Trimming took 5 bases from V and 3 from J; bases not matched to a gene: 5. This CDR3 has 14 amino acids. The CDR3 loop reads CSVRLAGNYNEQFF. CDR3 nucleotides: TGCAGCGTTAGGCTAGCGGGGAACTACAATGAGCAGTTCTTC.

V is TRBV6-2 or TRBV6-3 and J is TRBJ2-7; 9 bases align to TRBD1. Germline V gene lookup returns CDR1 MNHEY and CDR2 SVGEGT. V trimming: 7 bases; J trimming: 5 bases; junction bases outside the gene matches: 9. This CDR3 comprises 14 residues. DNA of the CDR3: TGTGCCAGCACCCCGGGACAGGGTATCCACGAGCAGTACTTC. Translation: CASTPGQGIHEQYF.

V and J are TRBV6-4 and TRBJ1-2; D might be TRBD1 (5 bases). Trimming removed 3 bases from V and 7 bases from J, with 15 bases in between. Germline CDR1 and CDR2: MRHNA and SNTAGT. The CDR3 covers 14 residues. The CDR3 sequence: CASSEFGGSSGYTF. The CDR3 region has the DNA TGTGCCAGCAGTGAGTTTGGGGGGTCGAGTGGCTACACCTTC.